This T cell receptor (beta chain) was identified during a study of T-cell reconstitution after alpha-beta-depleted transplantation in children. V shed 5 bases and J shed 5 bases, with 12 bases lying between them. The CDR3 runs to 14 residues. Looked up from germline, CDR1 is MGHRA and CDR2 is YSYEKL. This clonotype was picked up a small number of times. Unique molecular identifiers were built into the TCRbeta library. TCRdb analysed the PCR reads with MiXCR anew, one entry per CDR3 protein. The sample lists about 900,000 distinct CDR3 sequences, 25% to 30% seen once, with 28% in the top ten. V is TRBV4-1 and J is TRBJ1-4; a weak D match, TRBD1 (5 bases). The sample here was PBMCs, mostly from graft donor cells, taken 360 days after TCRalphabeta/CD19-depleted stem cell transplant. This TCR was recovered from a boy under three years old who had a stem cell transplant for SCID, so the T cells may come from the graft donor. CDR3 DNA: TGCGCCAGCAGCTCGTTCGGGGGAAATGAAAAACTGTTTTTT. This sequence encodes CASSSFGGNEKLFF.